The 10 T cell receptor beta chains given below trace back to one sample, sequenced in a study of cytomegalovirus exposure and HLA in healthy donors. The PCR employed 60 Vbeta primers together with 13 Jbeta primers. Repertoires were generated with immunoSEQ multiplex PCR, while TCRdb's copy carries only in-frame clones and drops some. This sample has about 98,000 clones, with around 80% found just once. The material sequenced was PBMCs. The receptors here all came from a man aged 40-50 years in good health and CMV-seronegative.

This sequence joins TRBV7-6 and TRBJ1-1; perhaps TRBD1 as D (5 bases). The V end was cut by 5 bases, the J end by 7 bases, with 14 bases between. The CDR3 spans 13 residues. Germline V gene data show CDR1 as SGHVS and CDR2 as FNYEAQ. CDR3 DNA sequence: TGTGCCAGCAGCCGTGGGGGGGGTCGTGAAGCTTTCTTT. It translates to CASSRGGGREAFF.

The chain uses TRBV4-3 and TRBJ2-1, with 8 bases identical to TRBD2. V lost 5 bases and J lost 1; bases outside the gene matches: 7. The CDR3 spans 16 residues. Germline values: CDR1 LGHNA, CDR2 YSLEER. The CDR3 DNA reads TGCGCCAGCAGCGACGGGACTAGTCCGTCCTACAATGAGCAGTTCTTC. Translation: CASSDGTSPSYNEQFF.

The gene calls are TRBV19 and TRBJ1-1, with TRBD1 matching over 12 bases. Losses at the gene ends were 7 bases for V and 3 bases for J; bases not matched to a gene: 9. The CDR3 loop spans 16 amino acids. Germline V gene sequence: CDR1 LNHDA, CDR2 SQIVND (reference sequence). CDR3 coding DNA: TGTGCCAGTATTCGAGGGGACAGGGGGCTTGACACTGAAGCTTTCTTT. Its translation is CASIRGDRGLDTEAFF.

The V and J genes are TRBV5-6 and TRBJ1-6; 8 bases line up with TRBD1. Losses at the gene ends were 2 bases for V and 6 bases for J; bases not matched to a gene: 4. This CDR3 is built from 15 residues. Per germline, CDR1 SGHDT and CDR2 YYEEEE. This CDR3 reads CASSLGQGANSPLHF. The CDR3, as DNA: TGTGCCAGCAGCTTAGGACAGGGCGCTAATTCACCCCTCCACTTT.

This chain uses TRBV7-9 with TRBJ1-4; a weak D match, TRBD1 (5 bases). The CDR3 sequence is 14 residues long. CDR1 and CDR2 (germline): SEHNR, FQNEAQ (reference sequence). Trimming removed 5 bases from V and 8 bases from J, with 15 bases in between. CDR3: CASSPQASGEKLFF. The CDR3 coding sequence is TGTGCCAGCAGCCCACAGGCCTCGGGCGAAAAACTGTTTTTT.

J is TRBJ1-6 and V is TRBV6-5; 8 positions match TRBD1. CDR3 size: 13 residues. Germline CDR1 reads MNHEY; CDR2 reads SVGAGI. Unmatched junction bases numbered 5, after V lost 6 bases and J lost 10 bases. CDR3: CASRDRVGSPLHF. The CDR3 coding sequence is TGTGCCAGCAGGGACAGGGTCGGGTCACCCCTCCACTTT.

This clone was seen a single time. This chain uses TRBV4-1 with TRBJ2-7; 7 positions match TRBD1. This CDR3 is 14 amino acids long. After removal of 4 bases from V and 1 base from J, the junction contained 4 bases not matched to a gene. In germline, CDR1 is MGHRA, CDR2 YSYEKL. The CDR3 sequence is CASSPGQISYEQYF. In DNA, the CDR3 is TGCGCCAGCAGCCCGGGACAGATATCCTACGAGCAGTACTTC.

CDR3 coding DNA: TGCGCCAGCAGCCAAGATCTGATACAGTTTTTACCTGGCTACACCTTC. Translation gives CASSQDLIQFLPGYTF. This chain links TRBV4-1 with TRBJ1-2; D is unresolved. The CDR3 is 16 amino acids. V lost 0 bases and J 7 bases, leaving 18 bases between the germline ends. Per the germline V gene, CDR1 is MGHRA and CDR2 is YSYEKL.

The rearrangement links TRBV19 to TRBJ1-5; 7 bases match TRBD1. Germline V gives CDR1 LNHDA, CDR2 SQIVND (reference sequence). This CDR3 spans 13 amino acids. J gave up 4 bases and V 8 bases, and 5 bases lay outside the gene matches. DNA of the CDR3: TGTGCCAGTTCAGGGGGACAAAATCAGCCCCAGCATTTT. Its translation: CASSGGQNQPQHF.

The chain employs TRBV6-1 and TRBJ1-5; 9 nucleotides agree with TRBD1. The V and J ends lost 5 bases and 6 bases, in that order; junction bases with no gene match: 5. The germline V gene has CDR1 MNHNS and CDR2 SASEGT. This CDR3 has 14 amino acids. The CDR3 nucleotides are TGTGCCAGCAGTTCCGACAGGGGGGCTCAGCCCCAGCATTTT. It specifies CASSSDRGAQPQHF.